This T cell receptor (beta chain) came from a study of shared T cell receptors in the human thymus. The table came from immunoSEQ multiplex PCR; TCRdb's copy has only in-frame clones and leaves some out. The repertoire includes hundreds of thousands of clones, around 87% of them detected once, and roughly 0.0097% sits in the top ten. V was shortened by 7 bases and J by 1 base, with 13 bases between the two germline ends. CDR3 size: 14 residues. The V gene's germline CDR1 is MDHEN and CDR2 SYDVKM. The sample was also reused in another study, on human thymus T cells. That work contributes: Resections were taken during corrective heart surgery, and the thymus tissue came from these. Related research described strongly overlapping thymic repertoires in unrelated people.

The receptor was isolated from a boy younger than two with a congenital heart defect. Sequenced material: thymocytes. The gene calls are TRBV28 and TRBJ2-5; D is ambiguous. The CDR3 DNA sequence: TGTGCCAGCACCCGAGCCTTAACCCAAGAGACCCAGTACTTC. It is translated as CASTRALTQETQYF.